This T cell receptor beta chain was obtained from a study of T cell responses to AZD1222 COVID-19 vaccine. The protocol was immunoSEQ multiplex PCR, while the TCRdb copy is restricted to in-frame clones and leaves out a portion. Found here are some 120,000 clones, over 75% of them singletons; the top ten hold roughly 1.1%. Trimming stripped 6 bases from V and 4 bases from J, with 24 bases between. The CDR3 has 18 amino acids. Germline CDR1 is SEHNR and CDR2 is FQNEAQ (reference sequence). Specimen: peripheral blood, collected on day 0 of AZD1222 vaccination. This chain connects TRBV7-9 to TRBJ1-4, with D tentatively TRBD1 (5 bases). This TCR came from an adult in good health. Here the CDR3 DNA reads TGTGCCAGCAGACCCCAAACCGGAGGGGCAGTTGTTAATGAAAAACTGTTTTTT. It is translated as CASRPQTGGAVVNEKLFF.